Each of the 15 T cell receptor beta chains below was sequenced from the same sample in a study of shared clonotypes between healthy human individuals. Sequencing was performed with immunoSEQ multiplex PCR; in TCRdb, only in-frame clones are kept and a portion is missing. The sample has about 2,500,000 clones; about 92% are singletons. The sequenced sample consisted of naive CD4+ T cells sorted from blood. As to subset: CD45RA+ positively selected. The receptors were sampled from a man aged 18 to 29 in good health.

This clone was observed once. J is TRBJ2-3 and V is TRBV19; TRBD2 might be the D (6 bases). Germline CDR1 is LNHDA and CDR2 is SQIVND (reference sequence). The ends were cut back, 5 bases at V and 10 bases at J, with 13 bases in the middle. This CDR3 has 12 amino acids. CDR3 nucleotide sequence: TGTGCCAGTAGTCCCCCGACTAGGGCGCAGTATTTT. It codes for CASSPPTRAQYF. Complete variable domain (other parts from reference TRBV19 and TRBJ2-3): DGGITQSPKYLFRKEGQNVTLSCEQNLNHDAMYWYRQDPGQGLRLIYYSQIVNDFQKGDIAEGYSVSREKKESFPLTVTSAQKNPTAFYLCASSPPTRAQYFGPGTRLTVL.

The chain carries TRBV11-2 and TRBJ1-1, with 7 bases matching TRBD1. Germline V lookup: CDR1 SGHAT, CDR2 FQNNGV. Trimming took 5 bases from V and 5 from J; bases not matched to a gene: 8. This CDR3 contains 14 residues. In DNA, the CDR3 is TGTGCCAGCAGCCTCCACAGGGGTGGGACTGAAGCTTTCTTT. As protein: CASSLHRGGTEAFF. Drawing the rest from reference TRBV11-2 and TRBJ1-1, the complete variable domain is EAGVAQSPRYKIIEKRQSVAFWCNPISGHATLYWYQQILGQGPKLLIQFQNNGVVDDSQLPKDRFSAERLKGVDSTLKIQPAKLEDSAVYLCASSLHRGGTEAFFGQGTRLTVV.

V and J are TRBV9 and TRBJ2-1; TRBD2 matches at 7 bases. This CDR3 spans 15 amino acids. Germline CDR1 is SGDLS and CDR2 is YYNGEE. Trimming removed 0 bases from V and 5 bases from J; junction bases left unmatched: 5. Here the CDR3 DNA reads TGTGCCAGCAGCGTAGTTTCTAGCGGCCACAATGAGCAGTTCTTC. This codes for CASSVVSSGHNEQFF.

J is TRBJ2-3 and V is TRBV6-1; D call uncertain. Trimming left V 5 bases short and J 1 base short, with 10 bases between. Germline lookup yields CDR1 MNHNS and CDR2 SASEGT. This CDR3 is 14 amino acids long. The DNA for the CDR3 is TGTGCCAGCAGTTCCTATAGTGGCACAGATACGCAGTATTTT. This sequence encodes CASSSYSGTDTQYF.

The V gene is TRBV27, the J gene TRBJ2-5; 9 nucleotides align to TRBD1. V trimming: 5 bases; J trimming: 2 bases; junction bases outside the gene matches: 6. This CDR3 is built from 15 residues. From germline, CDR1 is MNHEY and CDR2 SMNVEV (reference sequence). Here the CDR3 reads CASSHKGQGQETQYF. CDR3 sequence (DNA): TGTGCCAGCAGTCACAAGGGACAGGGACAAGAGACCCAGTACTTC.

V usage is TRBV28 and J usage is TRBJ2-5, with 12 nucleotides matching TRBD2. The J call is in doubt because the DNA end fits TRBJ2-7 better. The germline V gene has CDR1 MDHEN and CDR2 SYDVKM. This CDR3 spans 15 amino acids. The CDR3 is CASSSLAGGPYEQYF. CDR3 sequence (DNA): TGTGCCAGCAGTTCTCTAGCGGGGGGGCCCTACGAGCAGTACTTC.

J is TRBJ2-2 and V is TRBV5-8, with 8 bases matching TRBD1. V dropped 4 bases and J dropped 5; count of bases not matched to a gene: 7. The CDR3 runs 15 residues. Germline V gene data show CDR1 as SGHTS and CDR2 as YDEGEE. The CDR3 is CASSRTGLITGELFF. In nucleotides, the CDR3 is TGTGCCAGCAGCCGGACAGGGTTGATTACCGGGGAGCTGTTTTTT.

V is TRBV2 and J is TRBJ1-6; tentative D call: TRBD1 (5 bases). The CDR3 runs to 14 residues. V dropped 1 base and J dropped 8 bases, with 9 bases sitting between them. The germline V gene encodes CDR1 SNHLY and CDR2 FYNNEI. In nucleotides, the CDR3 is TGTGCCAGCAGTGAAGTGACAGATCATTCACCCCTCCACTTT. Amino acid sequence: CASSEVTDHSPLHF.

In this sample, this clone turned up once. This chain uses TRBV6-1 with TRBJ1-5; the D is unclear. Trimming stripped 1 base from V and 7 bases from J, with 8 bases between. This CDR3 spans 13 amino acids. Per germline, CDR1 MNHNS and CDR2 SASEGT. The CDR3 nucleotides read TGTGCCAGCAGTGAAGTCAATAGGCAGCCCCAGCATTTT. This codes for CASSEVNRQPQHF.

The chain combines TRBV5-1 with TRBJ2-7; D is uncertain. The CDR3 spans 13 residues. The V end lost 4 bases, the J end lost 8 bases, and 16 bases lay between the germline ends. CDR1 is SGHRS, CDR2 YFSETQ, per germline. The CDR3 DNA sequence: TGCGCCAGCAGCGCGAACTGGATGACGAAGCAGTACTTC. Protein: CASSANWMTKQYF.

The gene calls are TRBV11-2 and TRBJ2-2; D ambiguous. This CDR3 has 12 amino acids. Germline CDR1 SGHAT, CDR2 FQNNGV. V was shortened by 10 bases and J by 8 bases, with 14 bases between the two germline ends. This chain's CDR3 is CATDKRLGELFF. CDR3 in DNA: TGTGCCACCGATAAACGCTTGGGGGAGCTGTTTTTT. The variable domain in full, with the rest retrieved from reference TRBV11-2 and TRBJ2-2, is EAGVAQSPRYKIIEKRQSVAFWCNPISGHATLYWYQQILGQGPKLLIQFQNNGVVDDSQLPKDRFSAERLKGVDSTLKIQPAKLEDSAVYLCATDKRLGELFFGEGSRLTVL.

The chain uses TRBV19 and TRBJ2-7, with TRBD2 identical over 13 bases. Germline lookup yields CDR1 LNHDA and CDR2 SQIVND (reference sequence). CDR3 length: 15 residues. J was trimmed by 5 bases and V by 7 bases; bases with no gene match: 8. The CDR3 nucleotides read TGTGCCAGTAACCCCGGACTAGCGGGAGTTAACGAGCAGTACTTC. This gives the protein CASNPGLAGVNEQYF.

The chain carries TRBV15 and TRBJ2-3; TRBD2 matches 10 bases. V dropped 1 base and J dropped 5; count of bases not matched to a gene: 9. The CDR3 is 17 amino acids. CDR1 is LNHNV, CDR2 YYDKDF, per germline (reference sequence). The CDR3 DNA is TGTGCCACCAGCAGAGTTAATTGGACTAGCGGCTTAGATACGCAGTATTTT. Encoded protein: CATSRVNWTSGLDTQYF.

This chain links TRBV5-1 with TRBJ2-7; 10 bases align to TRBD1. Looked up from germline, CDR1 is SGHRS and CDR2 is YFSETQ. The V and J ends lost 3 bases and 4 bases, in that order; junction bases with no gene match: 7. This CDR3 contains 15 residues. In DNA form, the CDR3 reads TGCGCCAGCAGCTGGGGGACAGGGGCGGTTTACGAGCAGTACTTC. It encodes CASSWGTGAVYEQYF.

The V gene is TRBV4-3, the J gene TRBJ2-3, with a tentative D call TRBD2 (6 bases). V was cut by 2 bases and J by 3 bases, with 9 bases left in between. The CDR3 is 14 amino acids. CDR1 and CDR2 (germline): LGHNA, YSLEER. DNA for the CDR3: TGCGCCAGCAGCCAAAACGGGAGAACAGATACGCAGTATTTT. This gives the protein CASSQNGRTDTQYF.